What follows are 29 T cell receptor beta chains derived from one specimen sequenced in a study of cytomegalovirus exposure and HLA in healthy donors. PCR primers comprised 60 Vbeta and 13 Jbeta primers. Clones were sequenced by immunoSEQ multiplex PCR, and TCRdb holds only the in-frame ones, with some missing. The sample holds approximately 38,000 clones. The sequencing input was PBMCs. The source is a man under 40 in good health and CMV-seronegative.

This chain uses TRBV6-5 with TRBJ2-5, with 9 bases that match TRBD2. The length of the CDR3 is 14 residues. V gave up 4 bases and J gave up 3 bases; unmatched junction bases: 3. Per the germline V gene, CDR1 is MNHEY and CDR2 is SVGAGI. The CDR3 loop reads CASSSRLAEETQYF. The CDR3 DNA reads as TGTGCCAGCAGTTCCCGACTAGCGGAAGAGACCCAGTACTTC.

V is TRBV6-1 and J is TRBJ2-3; 12 bases align to TRBD1. Trimming removed 4 bases from V and 3 bases from J; junction bases left unmatched: 2. CDR1 and CDR2 from the germline V gene are MNHNS and SASEGT. The CDR3 loop spans 15 amino acids. In DNA form, the CDR3 reads TGTGCCAGCAGTGTGGGACAGGGGGCGACAGATACGCAGTATTTT. This gives the protein CASSVGQGATDTQYF.

The chain is built from TRBV18 and TRBJ2-3; a weak D match, TRBD2 (5 bases). Germline loops: CDR1 KGHSH, CDR2 LQKENI. This CDR3 is 15 amino acids long. Trimming left V 5 bases short and J 3 bases short, with 15 bases between. CDR3 DNA sequence: TGTGCCAGCTCAATCTTAGCGAAGGGAACAGATACGCAGTATTTT. Protein: CASSILAKGTDTQYF.

This sequence joins TRBV6-5 and TRBJ2-7; 9 bases align to TRBD1. Germline V lookup: CDR1 MNHEY, CDR2 SVGAGI. The CDR3 totals 16 residues. V lost 0 bases, J lost 0 bases, and 3 bases stayed unmatched. CDR3 region: CASSYSGTGSSYEQYF. CDR3 in DNA: TGTGCCAGCAGTTACTCTGGGACAGGGAGCTCCTACGAGCAGTACTTC.

The chain carries TRBV5-1 and TRBJ2-7; D is uncertain. The germline V gene has CDR1 SGHRS and CDR2 YFSETQ. The CDR3 is made up of 14 amino acids. The V gene lost 0 bases and the J gene lost 0 bases, with 7 bases spanning the gap. The CDR3 reads CASSLAVSSYEQYF. In DNA form, the CDR3 reads TGCGCCAGCAGCTTGGCAGTAAGCTCCTACGAGCAGTACTTC.

J is TRBJ2-1 and V is TRBV4-1, with 9 bases fitting TRBD1. CDR3 length: 13 residues. J was trimmed by 9 bases and V by 6 bases; bases with no gene match: 6. Per the germline V gene, CDR1 is MGHRA and CDR2 is YSYEKL. CDR3 coding DNA: TGCGCCAGCAGATACGACAGGGGGGGTGAGCAGTTCTTC. This codes for CASRYDRGGEQFF.

The CDR3 sequence is CASSLGTGLTETQYF. The CDR3 nucleotides are TGTGCCAGCAGCTTGGGGACAGGGTTAACGGAGACCCAGTACTTC. The chain links TRBV7-9 to TRBJ2-5; 9 bases agree with TRBD1. The CDR3 has 15 amino acids. Unmatched junction bases numbered 7, after V lost 3 bases and J lost 5 bases. Germline loops: CDR1 SEHNR, CDR2 FQNEAQ (reference sequence). The full variable domain, with the rest looked up from reference TRBV7-9 and TRBJ2-5, is DTGVSQNPRHKITKRGQNVTFRCDPISEHNRLYWYRQTLGQGPEFLTYFQNEAQLEKSRLLSDRFSAERPKGSFSTLEIQRTEQGDSAMYLCASSLGTGLTETQYFGPGTRLLVL.

The chain couples TRBV2 to TRBJ1-5; the D gene is possibly TRBD1 (5 bases). Trimming left V 6 bases short and J 2 bases short, with 14 bases between. This CDR3 comprises 15 residues. Germline-derived CDR1 and CDR2 are SNHLY and FYNNEI. CDR3 nucleotides: TGTGCCAGCAGACTCTCGGGGGAACGCAATCAGCCCCAGCATTTT. Its protein is CASRLSGERNQPQHF.

The chain joins TRBV10-3 to TRBJ1-1; D remains ambiguous. The germline CDR1 and CDR2 sequences are ENHRY and SYGVKD. This CDR3 is built from 12 residues. Trimming shortened V by 5 bases and J by 4 bases, and 8 bases separated the two germline ends. CDR3 DNA: TGTGCCATCAGTCTCCGGGGCACTGAAGCTTTCTTT. This sequence encodes CAISLRGTEAFF.

The chain recombines TRBV14 with TRBJ2-6; the match to TRBD1 covers 8 bases. With V trimmed by 0 bases and J by 1 base, 5 bases remained unmatched. This CDR3 has 18 amino acids. Germline V gene sequence: CDR1 SGHDN, CDR2 FVKESK. CDR3 sequence: CASSQDRTGLSGANVLTF. CDR3 coding DNA: TGTGCCAGCAGCCAAGACAGGACAGGGTTATCTGGGGCCAACGTCCTGACTTTC.

V and J are TRBV5-4 and TRBJ2-7, with TRBD1 identical over 9 bases. The germline CDR1 and CDR2 sequences are SGHNT and YYREEE (reference sequence). V was clipped by 3 bases and J by 0 bases; unmatched bases: 4. This CDR3 contains 15 residues. The CDR3 is CASSSSDRGSYEQYF. DNA for the CDR3: TGTGCCAGCAGCTCGTCGGACAGGGGCTCCTACGAGCAGTACTTC.

The chain couples TRBV5-6 to TRBJ2-3; D not resolved. This CDR3 is 12 amino acids long. The ends were cut back, 1 base at V and 4 bases at J, with 4 bases in the middle. CDR1 and CDR2 (germline): SGHDT, YYEEEE. The CDR3, as DNA: TGTGCCAGCAGCTTGCTCCCAGATACGCAGTATTTT. Encoded protein: CASSLLPDTQYF.

The chain uses TRBV4-3 and TRBJ1-5, with D uncertain. This CDR3 is built from 15 residues. From germline, CDR1 is LGHNA and CDR2 YSLEER. The V end lost 0 bases, the J end lost 0 bases, and 6 bases lay between the germline ends. Written as DNA, the CDR3 is TGCGCCAGCAGCCAAGAGGCGGTTAGCAATCAGCCCCAGCATTTT. This translates into CASSQEAVSNQPQHF.

V gene TRBV7-9 combines with J gene TRBJ2-3; TRBD2 aligns across 14 bases. V lost 6 bases and J lost 3; bases outside the gene matches: 8. Per germline, CDR1 SEHNR and CDR2 FQNEAQ (reference sequence). CDR3 length equals 17 residues. CDR3 sequence: CASRSGLAGEGTDTQYF. The CDR3 region has the DNA TGTGCCAGCAGATCGGGACTAGCGGGAGAAGGTACAGATACGCAGTATTTT.

The V gene is TRBV7-9, the J gene TRBJ1-2; 7 nucleotides agree with TRBD1. After removal of 1 base from V and 7 bases from J, the junction contained 15 bases not matched to a gene. This CDR3 is built from 17 residues. Germline V gene sequence: CDR1 SEHNR, CDR2 FQNEAQ (reference sequence). The CDR3 nucleotides read TGTGCCAGCAGCTTAGATGGGACAGCGACCTCCGGGGGTGGCTACACCTTC. Translation: CASSLDGTATSGGGYTF.

The gene calls are TRBV7-9 and TRBJ2-7, with 11 nucleotides matching TRBD1. J lost 3 bases, V lost 6 bases, and 10 bases had no gene match. This CDR3 has 16 amino acids. Germline CDR1 and CDR2: SEHNR and FQNEAQ (reference sequence). In nucleotides, the CDR3 is TGTGCCAGCAGTCCCTCCCTTGGGACAGGGGGCTACGAGCAGTACTTC. Its protein product is CASSPSLGTGGYEQYF.

The chain is built from TRBV30 and TRBJ1-2, with 9 bases aligning to TRBD1. The germline V gene encodes CDR1 GTSNPN and CDR2 SVGIG (reference sequence). J was trimmed by 8 bases and V by 5 bases; bases with no gene match: 3. The CDR3 spans 11 residues. The CDR3 here is CAWGDRVGYTF. As DNA, the CDR3 is TGTGCCTGGGGGGACAGGGTCGGCTACACCTTC.

This chain connects TRBV27 to TRBJ1-1, with D possibly being TRBD1 (5 bases). Germline V gene data show CDR1 as MNHEY and CDR2 as SMNVEV (reference sequence). The CDR3 has 14 amino acids. Deletions cut 2 bases from V and 0 bases from J, with 7 bases between. For the CDR3, the DNA is TGTGCCAGCAGTTTACAGGGCATGAACACTGAAGCTTTCTTT. Translation: CASSLQGMNTEAFF.

The chain has TRBV6-1 and TRBJ2-7; possibly TRBD2 for D (6 bases). The CDR3 has 16 residues. Trimming removed 1 base from V and 0 bases from J, with 13 bases in between. From germline, CDR1 is MNHNS and CDR2 SASEGT. CDR3 DNA: TGTGCCAGCAGTGAAGGGAGCGGAGGGAGCTCCTACGAGCAGTACTTC. Residues: CASSEGSGGSSYEQYF.

J is TRBJ2-1 and V is TRBV30, with a weak D call TRBD1 (6 bases). Germline V gives CDR1 GTSNPN, CDR2 SVGIG (reference sequence). V lost 8 bases and J 8 bases, leaving 13 bases between the germline ends. The CDR3 loop spans 11 amino acids. CDR3 bases: TGTGCCGGGACAACAGGGCATGAGCAGTTCTTC. Translated, it gives CAGTTGHEQFF.

This chain links TRBV5-1 with TRBJ2-6; TRBD2 might be the D (6 bases). The CDR3 has 17 amino acids. Germline V lookup: CDR1 SGHRS, CDR2 YFSETQ. V lost 3 bases, J lost 2 bases, and 15 bases lay in between. For the CDR3, the DNA is TGCGCCAGCAGCTGGGAGGTCGGGGTAACTGGGGCCAACGTCCTGACTTTC. Translating it yields CASSWEVGVTGANVLTF.

V is TRBV10-3 and J is TRBJ1-4; no clear D gene. The germline CDR1 and CDR2 sequences are ENHRY and SYGVKD. This CDR3 comprises 18 residues. V lost 0 bases to trimming and J lost 3 bases, with 17 bases between them. The CDR3 DNA is TGTGCCATCAGTGAGTCTGAAGGACGCGGGTTGGCTAATGAAAAACTGTTTTTT. Protein product: CAISESEGRGLANEKLFF.

The genes are TRBV5-6 and TRBJ1-2, with TRBD1 matching 8 bases. V trimming: 4 bases; J trimming: 8 bases; junction bases outside the gene matches: 7. Per the germline V gene, CDR1 is SGHDT and CDR2 is YYEEEE. This CDR3 contains 13 residues. The CDR3 DNA sequence: TGTGCCAGCAGCCCGAGGACAGGGAGGGGCTACACCTTC. Translation gives CASSPRTGRGYTF.

The chain uses TRBV9 and TRBJ2-7; D gene unclear. The CDR3 consists of 14 residues. The V gene lost 0 bases and the J gene lost 0 bases, with 7 bases spanning the gap. CDR1 SGDLS and CDR2 YYNGEE come from the germline V gene. In nucleotides, the CDR3 is TGTGCCAGCAGCGTAGTGGCCCGCTCCTACGAGCAGTACTTC. This sequence encodes CASSVVARSYEQYF. The full variable domain, completed using reference TRBV9 and TRBJ2-7, is DSGVTQTPKHLITATGQRVTLRCSPRSGDLSVYWYQQSLDQGLQFLIQYYNGEERAKGNILERFSAQQFPDLHSELNLSSLELGDSALYFCASSVVARSYEQYFGPGTRLTVT.

The V call is TRBV4-3, the J call TRBJ2-7; 8 bases map to TRBD1. The J segment lost 1 base and the V segment lost 4 bases, leaving 3 bases of the junction unmatched. Germline V gives CDR1 LGHNA, CDR2 YSLEER. This CDR3 is 14 amino acids long. This chain's CDR3 is CASSPGTGSYEQYF. CDR3 DNA: TGCGCCAGCAGCCCGGGGACAGGATCCTACGAGCAGTACTTC.

The chain couples TRBV6-5 to TRBJ1-1; perhaps TRBD1 as D (5 bases). V was pared by 3 bases and J by 5 bases, with 16 bases between. Germline V gives CDR1 MNHEY, CDR2 SVGAGI. The CDR3 length is 15 residues. CDR3 DNA: TGTGCCAGCAGTTATCAGGGAGTCGGGGGAACTGAAGCTTTCTTT. Residues: CASSYQGVGGTEAFF.

The rearrangement joins TRBV4-1 to TRBJ2-5; 7 bases agree with TRBD2. This CDR3 contains 16 residues. V was pared by 2 bases and J by 4 bases, with 10 bases of the junction left unmatched. The germline CDR1 and CDR2 sequences are MGHRA and YSYEKL. The CDR3 nucleotides read TGCGCCAGCAGCCAATCCCGCGGCGGGAGCGGAGAGACCCAGTACTTC. Translation: CASSQSRGGSGETQYF.

The chain couples TRBV30 to TRBJ1-5, with a weak D call TRBD1 (6 bases). The length of the CDR3 is 14 residues. Germline V CDR1 and CDR2: GTSNPN, SVGIG (reference sequence). The V and J ends lost 6 bases and 0 bases respectively, with 12 bases between them. Here the CDR3 DNA reads TGTGCCTGCAGGGACACGATTAGCAATCAGCCCCAGCATTTT. Protein: CACRDTISNQPQHF.

The CDR3 loop reads CASSLAPDWAVQETQYF. CDR3 nucleotide sequence: TGTGCCAGCAGCTTAGCGCCGGACTGGGCCGTCCAAGAGACCCAGTACTTC. The chain links TRBV7-8 to TRBJ2-5; possible D gene TRBD2, 5 bases. This CDR3 region has 17 residues. Germline V gene data show CDR1 as SGHVS and CDR2 as FQNEAQ. Trimming removed 0 bases from V and 1 base from J, with 15 bases in between.